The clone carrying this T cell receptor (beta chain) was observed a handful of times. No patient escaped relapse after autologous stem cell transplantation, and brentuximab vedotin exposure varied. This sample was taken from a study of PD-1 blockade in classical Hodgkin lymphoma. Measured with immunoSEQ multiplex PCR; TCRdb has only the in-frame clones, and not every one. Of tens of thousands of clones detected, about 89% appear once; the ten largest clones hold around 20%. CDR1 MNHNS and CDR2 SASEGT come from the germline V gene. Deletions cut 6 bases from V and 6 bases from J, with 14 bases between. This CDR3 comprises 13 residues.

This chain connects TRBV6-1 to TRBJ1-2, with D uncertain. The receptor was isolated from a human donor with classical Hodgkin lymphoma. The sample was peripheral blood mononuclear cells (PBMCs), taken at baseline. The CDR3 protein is CASSQTRDNGYTF. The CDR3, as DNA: TGTGCCAGCAGCCAAACCCGGGATAATGGCTACACCTTC.